Below are 22 T cell receptor beta chains sequenced from a single sample in a study of cytomegalovirus exposure and HLA in healthy donors. A multiplex PCR was run with 60 Vbeta primers and 13 Jbeta primers. Profiling relied on immunoSEQ multiplex PCR, and the TCRdb table lists in-frame clones only, not all of them. This repertoire shows 130,000 to 150,000 clones, 73% found once; its top ten account for around 1.2%. The sequenced sample was PBMCs. The receptors here all came from a woman aged 40 to 50 in good health and CMV-seronegative.

The chain recombines TRBV7-8 with TRBJ1-6; 8 nucleotides match TRBD1. V was pared by 5 bases and J by 5 bases, with 8 bases of the junction left unmatched. CDR1 is SGHVS, CDR2 FQNEAQ, per germline. The CDR3 length is 16 residues. CDR3 amino acids: CASSRRQGLNNSPLHF. The CDR3 bases are TGTGCCAGCAGCCGCCGACAGGGGCTAAATAATTCACCCCTCCACTTT.

The count of this clone is one. This rearrangement joins TRBV6-1 to TRBJ2-1; 13 positions match TRBD2. Per germline, CDR1 MNHNS and CDR2 SASEGT. With V trimmed by 6 bases and J by 8 bases, 7 bases remained unmatched. This CDR3 has 15 residues. The CDR3: CASSETSGGADEQFF. The CDR3 DNA follows: TGTGCCAGCAGCGAAACTAGCGGGGGGGCCGATGAGCAGTTCTTC.

The chain carries TRBV7-3 and TRBJ2-1; 13 positions match TRBD2. The ends lost 5 bases at V and 6 bases at J; junction bases unmatched: 10. This CDR3 region has 17 residues. Germline CDR1 is SGHTA and CDR2 is FQGTGA. CDR3 DNA: TGTGCCAGCAGCAGACTAGCGGGGGGCACTTTAAGCAATGAGCAGTTCTTC. Amino acid sequence: CASSRLAGGTLSNEQFF.

This clone was picked up a small number of times. The chain carries TRBV27 and TRBJ2-1; the D is unclear. This CDR3 comprises 12 residues. CDR1 is MNHEY, CDR2 SMNVEV, per germline (reference sequence). V lost 3 bases to trimming and J lost 10 bases, with 10 bases between them. The CDR3 DNA reads TGTGCCAGCAGTTTCCCAGGATTAGAGCAGTTCTTC. As protein: CASSFPGLEQFF.

This CDR3 reads CASRDQGGHEKLFF. CDR3 in DNA: TGTGCCAGCAGAGATCAGGGGGGCCATGAAAAACTGTTTTTT. The chain combines TRBV7-9 with TRBJ1-4; 7 positions match TRBD1. The CDR3 has 14 amino acids. CDR1 SEHNR and CDR2 FQNEAQ come from the germline V gene (reference sequence). V gave up 6 bases and J gave up 6 bases; unmatched junction bases: 7.

V gene TRBV5-1 combines with J gene TRBJ2-3; TRBD2 matches at 10 bases. This CDR3 has 16 residues. V trimming: 4 bases; J trimming: 2 bases; junction bases outside the gene matches: 7. Germline-derived CDR1 and CDR2 are SGHRS and YFSETQ. The CDR3 here is CASSAGTSEHTDTQYF. The CDR3 nucleotides read TGCGCCAGCAGCGCGGGGACTAGCGAGCACACAGATACGCAGTATTTT.

The chain links TRBV29-1 to TRBJ2-1; 7 bases are a match to TRBD2. CDR1 is SQVTM, CDR2 ANQGSEA, per germline. V lost 1 base to trimming and J lost 0 bases; unmatched junction nucleotides: 3. The CDR3 has 15 residues. The CDR3 sequence: CSVEGGGGSYNEQFF. The CDR3 bases are TGCAGCGTTGAAGGGGGGGGTGGCTCCTACAATGAGCAGTTCTTC.

Concerning this clone itself: An end of the junction does not agree with germline; a read error may underlie this. The genes are TRBV11-1 and TRBJ2-3, with D perhaps matching TRBD2 (6 bases). Germline-derived CDR1 and CDR2 are SGHAT and FQDESV (reference sequence). The CDR3 spans 13 residues. DNA for the CDR3: TGTGCCAGCAGCTTAGCGGGGGGAGATACGCAATATTTT. Translated: CASSLAGGDTQYF.

The V gene is TRBV12-5, the J gene TRBJ1-2; the match to TRBD1 covers 12 bases. The CDR3 has 14 residues. V dropped 4 bases and J dropped 7; count of bases not matched to a gene: 4. CDR1 LGHNT and CDR2 FRNRAP come from the germline V gene. Written as DNA, the CDR3 is TGTGCTAGTGGTTGGACGGGACAGGGGGCTGGCTACACCTTC. Translated: CASGWTGQGAGYTF.

V is TRBV6-5 and J is TRBJ2-3, with 7 bases lining up with TRBD1. The CDR3 contains 14 residues. Germline CDR1 is MNHEY and CDR2 is SVGAGI. V gave up 6 bases and J gave up 2 bases; unmatched junction bases: 5. The CDR3 region has the DNA TGTGCCAGCAGGAAGACAGGGTTCACAGATACGCAGTATTTT. Its translation: CASRKTGFTDTQYF.

The chain uses TRBV7-2 and TRBJ1-2; TRBD1 is a possible D gene (5 bases). Per the germline V gene, CDR1 is SGHTA and CDR2 is FQGNSA. With 3 bases removed from V and 4 bases from J, the gap between germline ends came to 18 bases. CDR3 length equals 16 residues. The CDR3 DNA is TGTGCCAGCAGCTTCTCCCCAGGGCCGTCGCTCTATGGCTACACCTTC. This codes for CASSFSPGPSLYGYTF.

The chain links TRBV7-9 to TRBJ1-1, with 7 bases matching TRBD1. J gave up 7 bases and V 5 bases, and 7 bases lay outside the gene matches. The CDR3 has 13 amino acids. CDR1 SEHNR and CDR2 FQNEAQ come from the germline V gene (reference sequence). Here the CDR3 reads CASSVQGGIEAFF. The CDR3 coding sequence is TGTGCCAGCAGCGTTCAGGGGGGAATTGAAGCTTTCTTT.

The rearrangement joins TRBV6-6 to TRBJ1-2; a weak D match, TRBD1 (6 bases). This CDR3 is 15 amino acids long. Trimming pared 11 bases from V and 7 bases from J, leaving 26 bases between. Germline V gene data show CDR1 as MNHNY and CDR2 as SVGAGI (reference sequence). The CDR3 DNA reads TGTGCCGGAGATAACCCGATAAACAGGGCTGGTGGCTACACCTTC. It yields the protein CAGDNPINRAGGYTF.

The chain joins TRBV10-3 to TRBJ1-1; 12 bases are a match to TRBD1. Looked up from germline, CDR1 is ENHRY and CDR2 is SYGVKD. The CDR3 totals 15 residues. Trimming at V came to 2 bases and at J to 7 bases, leaving 5 bases not matched to a gene. CDR3 loop: CAISEGDRGRGEAFF. The CDR3 DNA is TGTGCCATCAGTGAGGGGGACAGGGGGCGCGGTGAAGCTTTCTTT.

The gene calls are TRBV5-1 and TRBJ2-6; D not certain. Germline values: CDR1 SGHRS, CDR2 YFSETQ. The length of the CDR3 is 13 residues. Trimming stripped 4 bases from V and 2 bases from J, with 4 bases between. In DNA, the CDR3 is TGCGCCAGCAGCCTAGCTGGGGCCAACGTCCTGACTTTC. Amino acids: CASSLAGANVLTF.

The J gene is TRBJ1-6, the V gene TRBV27, with a possible D match to TRBD1 (5 bases). The V end lost 2 bases, the J end lost 9 bases, and 23 bases lay between the germline ends. The germline CDR1 and CDR2 sequences are MNHEY and SMNVEV (reference sequence). The CDR3 is made up of 18 amino acids. This CDR3 reads CASSLLNIGGRDSSPLHF. The DNA for the CDR3 is TGTGCCAGCAGTTTACTTAATATCGGGGGAAGAGATAGTTCACCCCTCCACTTT.

This clone turned up a few times. The chain has TRBV2 and TRBJ2-7; 10 nucleotides match TRBD2. Germline values: CDR1 SNHLY, CDR2 FYNNEI. Losses at the gene ends were 6 bases for V and 2 bases for J; bases not matched to a gene: 1. This CDR3 spans 13 amino acids. CDR3 region: CASRSGGAYEQYV. Written as DNA, the CDR3 is TGTGCCAGCAGGAGCGGGGGGGCCTACGAGCAGTACGTC.

This sequence joins TRBV28 and TRBJ1-2; no clear D. The CDR3 runs 12 residues. The germline V gene encodes CDR1 MDHEN and CDR2 SYDVKM. Trimming pared 6 bases from V and 2 bases from J, leaving 7 bases between. In nucleotides, the CDR3 is TGTGCCAGCAGCACGGTGAACTATGGCTACACCTTC. It is translated as CASSTVNYGYTF.

V and J are TRBV7-9 and TRBJ1-5; 10 bases are shared with TRBD1. The CDR3 has 16 amino acids. Germline-derived CDR1 and CDR2 are SEHNR and FQNEAQ (reference sequence). The V and J ends lost 4 bases and 6 bases, in that order; junction bases with no gene match: 9. CDR3 DNA: TGTGCCAGCAGCTCCGGGACAGGGGCTTCTAGTCAGCCCCAGCATTTT. Its translation: CASSSGTGASSQPQHF.

Only one count was recorded for this clone. V is TRBV7-9 and J is TRBJ1-4; D is unresolved. Trimming pared 1 base from V and 8 bases from J, leaving 8 bases between. Germline V gene lookup returns CDR1 SEHNR and CDR2 FQNEAQ (reference sequence). The CDR3 runs 13 residues. The CDR3 is CASSLGETEKLFF. Written as DNA, the CDR3 is TGTGCCAGCAGCTTAGGGGAGACGGAAAAACTGTTTTTT.

The chain uses TRBV2 and TRBJ1-2, with D possibly being TRBD1 (5 bases). The CDR3 has 12 residues. The germline V and J ends were trimmed by 6 bases and 8 bases, with 13 bases remaining between them. The germline V gene encodes CDR1 SNHLY and CDR2 FYNNEI. For the CDR3, the DNA is TGTGCCAGCAGCCTGGACACGGCGGGCTACACCTTC. Encoded protein: CASSLDTAGYTF. The complete variable domain, with remaining parts taken from reference TRBV2 and TRBJ1-2, reads EPEVTQTPSHQVTQMGQEVILRCVPISNHLYFYWYRQILGQKVEFLVSFYNNEISEKSEIFDDQFSVERPDGSNFTLKIRSTKLEDSAMYFCASSLDTAGYTFGSGTRLTVV.

The chain has TRBV13 and TRBJ2-7; TRBD2 agrees at 7 bases. V gave up 6 bases and J gave up 2 bases; unmatched junction bases: 7. The CDR3 sequence is 14 residues long. In germline, CDR1 is PRHDT, CDR2 FYEKMQ (reference sequence). CDR3 coding DNA: TGTGCCAGCAGTTACGCAGGGAGGGCCTACGAGCAGTACTTC. The encoded protein is CASSYAGRAYEQYF. The whole variable domain, remainder taken from reference TRBV13 and TRBJ2-7, is AAGVIQSPRHLIKEKRETATLKCYPIPRHDTVYWYQQGPGQDPQFLISFYEKMQSDKGSIPDRFSAQQFSDYHSELNMSSLELGDSALYFCASSYAGRAYEQYFGPGTRLTVT.